This T cell receptor (beta chain) originates from a study of blood T cell repertoires in COVID-19. The table came from immunoSEQ multiplex PCR; TCRdb's copy has only in-frame clones and leaves some out. Of some 160,000 clones in the sample, just under 85% were seen once. V lost 4 bases and J lost 7, with 9 bases in between. The CDR3 totals 12 residues. Per germline, CDR1 SGDLS and CDR2 YYNGEE. The sequence came from a woman aged 40 to 55 who had recovered from COVID-19. Input material: PBMCs or T cells enriched from blood (not recorded which). J is TRBJ1-3 and V is TRBV9; no firm D call. This CDR3 is CASSPGGNTIYF. The CDR3 bases are TGTGCCAGCAGCCCGGGAGGGAACACCATATATTTT.